These 28 T cell receptor beta chains were sequenced from one sample in a study of CD8 T cells in ankylosing spondylitis. Study outcomes and limitations: Characteristic of ankylosing spondylitis blood, it appeared, was a TCR beta motif comprising about 8 highly homologous variants.

These receptors lack a known antigen. TCRdb independently ran MiXCR on the 5' RACE reads; one entry per CDR3 protein. The sample lists under 950,000 distinct CDR3 sequences, over 15% occurring once. Specimen: blood, either unsorted or a sorted T cell fraction (not recorded which). The receptors come from a male donor with ankylosing spondylitis.

The J gene is TRBJ1-2, the V gene TRBV30; TRBD1 is a possible D gene (5 bases). The CDR3 consists of 16 residues. V lost 3 bases, J lost 0 bases, and 17 bases lay in between. Per the germline V gene, CDR1 is GTSNPN and CDR2 is SVGIG (reference sequence). In DNA, the CDR3 is TGTGCCTGGAGACCTCCAGGGATGGCAGCTAACTATGGCTACACCTTC. Its translation is CAWRPPGMAANYGYTF.

This clonotype was observed a handful of times. The gene calls are TRBV20-1 and TRBJ2-3; 10 nucleotides match TRBD1. CDR3 length: 16 residues. V lost 0 bases, J lost 2 bases, and 5 bases stayed unmatched. Germline CDR1 reads DFQATT; CDR2 reads SNEGSKA (reference sequence). The CDR3 DNA reads TGCAGTGCTAGAGATCGGGACAGGGGTCCCACAGATACGCAGTATTTT. It is translated as CSARDRDRGPTDTQYF.

This clonotype was seen a handful of times. The J gene is TRBJ2-3, the V gene TRBV20-1, with D unresolved. The CDR3 contains 14 residues. V was shortened by 5 bases and J by 3 bases, with 15 bases between the two germline ends. CDR1 and CDR2 (germline): DFQATT, SNEGSKA (reference sequence). Here the CDR3 DNA reads TGCAGTGCTGTAAGCTTGTGGGGTACAGATACGCAGTATTTT. Its translation: CSAVSLWGTDTQYF.

The chain combines TRBV4-3 with TRBJ2-1, with 7 bases identical to TRBD1. V dropped 4 bases and J dropped 7; count of bases not matched to a gene: 4. The CDR3 consists of 13 residues. Germline values: CDR1 LGHNA, CDR2 YSLEER. CDR3 sequence reads: CASSPGTANEQFF. As DNA, the CDR3 is TGCGCCAGCAGCCCCGGGACAGCAAATGAGCAGTTCTTC.

The chain recombines TRBV18 with TRBJ2-7, with D unclear. The CDR3 is 15 residues long. Germline V gene data show CDR1 as KGHSH and CDR2 as LQKENI. V was pared by 3 bases and J by 5 bases, with 17 bases between. CDR3 nucleotides: TGTGCCAGCTCACCCGTTAGGGCTGGCCTCAACGAGCAGTACTTC. Residues: CASSPVRAGLNEQYF.

CDR3 nucleotides: TGTGCCAGCAGTCTTATAGCCACAGGGGGCATGGCAGATACGCAGTATTTT. This gives the protein CASSLIATGGMADTQYF. This rearrangement joins TRBV12-3 or TRBV12-4 to TRBJ2-3, with 9 bases matching TRBD1. Trimming took 5 bases from V and 4 from J; bases not matched to a gene: 13. CDR3 size: 17 residues.

The V call is TRBV25-1, the J call TRBJ2-4, with 11 bases that match TRBD2. Germline V CDR1 and CDR2: MGHDK, SYGVNS. CDR3 length equals 16 residues. The V segment lost 5 bases and the J segment 4 bases; nucleotides outside the gene matches: 7. The CDR3 DNA reads as TGTGCCAGCAGTCCCCGGGTAGCGGGGGGGAAAAACATTCAGTACTTC. It translates to CASSPRVAGGKNIQYF.

This clonotype showed up just a few times. V and J are TRBV9 and TRBJ2-3; D gene unclear. V gave up 1 base and J gave up 2 bases, with 8 bases separating them. Germline V gives CDR1 SGDLS, CDR2 YYNGEE. The CDR3 length is 14 residues. The CDR3 bases are TGTGCCAGCAGCGTAATCGCCTCCACAGATACGCAGTATTTT. Its translation is CASSVIASTDTQYF. The full variable domain, completed using reference TRBV9 and TRBJ2-3, is DSGVTQTPKHLITATGQRVTLRCSPRSGDLSVYWYQQSLDQGLQFLIQYYNGEERAKGNILERFSAQQFPDLHSELNLSSLELGDSALYFCASSVIASTDTQYFGPGTRLTVL.

The table lists this clonotype with a few counts. At one end, the junction sequence differs from germline, possibly due to a read error. This chain uses TRBV5-1 with TRBJ2-5; 8 bases align to TRBD1. Germline assignment: CDR1 SGHRS and CDR2 YFSETQ. This CDR3 is 14 amino acids long. The CDR3 DNA reads as TGTGCTAGCAGCTTAGGGACAGGAAAAGAGACCCAGTACTTC. Translation gives CASSLGTGKETQYF.

This clonotype was found a few times. The chain is built from TRBV12-3 or TRBV12-4 and TRBJ2-1; D tentatively reads TRBD1 or TRBD2 (6 bases each). V was clipped by 3 bases and J by 5 bases, with 14 bases between them. The CDR3 loop spans 15 amino acids. For the CDR3, the DNA is TGTGCCAGCAGTTTCGAGGGGGGACATGACAATGAGCAGTTCTTC. Translated: CASSFEGGHDNEQFF.

This clonotype was counted at least ten times. J is TRBJ2-7 and V is TRBV12-3 or TRBV12-4; tentative D call: TRBD1 (5 bases). V lost 5 bases to trimming and J lost 3 bases, with 11 bases between them. This CDR3 spans 13 amino acids. In DNA, the CDR3 is TGTGCCAGCAGTAACAGGAAGTTCTACGAGCAGTACTTC. It specifies CASSNRKFYEQYF.

This clonotype was observed a few times. The V call is TRBV6-6, the J call TRBJ1-2; TRBD1 might be the D (6 bases). CDR1 is MNHNY and CDR2 is SVGAGI in the germline V gene (reference sequence). Trimming took off 4 bases at V and 3 bases at J, with 9 bases between the two ends. The CDR3 is 13 residues long. CDR3 sequence (DNA): TGTGCCAGCAGTTCTCAGGGGTACTATGGCTACACCTTC. Translating it yields CASSSQGYYGYTF.

This clonotype has only one observation. The rearrangement links TRBV5-1 to TRBJ1-4; D perhaps matches TRBD1 (6 bases). Germline CDR1 is SGHRS and CDR2 is YFSETQ. The CDR3 covers 14 residues. The V gene lost 2 bases and the J gene lost 8 bases, with 13 bases spanning the gap. The CDR3 DNA sequence: TGCGCCAGCAGCTTTGTGGGGGGCCGGGAAAAACTGTTTTTT. Amino acid sequence: CASSFVGGREKLFF. The full variable domain, with the rest looked up from reference TRBV5-1 and TRBJ1-4, is KAGVTQTPRYLIKTRGQQVTLSCSPISGHRSVSWYQQTPGQGLQFLFEYFSETQRNKGNFPGRFSGRQFSNSRSEMNVSTLELGDSALYLCASSFVGGREKLFFGSGTQLSVL.

This clonotype was counted once. J is TRBJ1-6 and V is TRBV3-1, with D maybe TRBD1 (6 bases). There are 15 residues in the CDR3. The V gene's germline CDR1 is LGHDT and CDR2 YNNKEL (reference sequence). Trimming removed 4 bases at V and 10 bases at J, with 17 bases between. The CDR3 region has the DNA TGTGCCAGCAGCCGAGATTGGGCAGGGGCCTCACCCCTCCACTTT. Translated, it gives CASSRDWAGASPLHF.

In its sample, this clonotype was seen a few times. V is TRBV6-1 and J is TRBJ2-3; 10 bases agree with TRBD2. The CDR3 sequence is 16 residues long. Losses at the gene ends were 2 bases for V and 1 base for J; bases not matched to a gene: 3. Germline loops: CDR1 MNHNS, CDR2 SASEGT. The DNA for the CDR3 is TGTGCCAGCAGTGAAACCCTAGCGGGAGGCACAGATACGCAGTATTTT. Protein sequence: CASSETLAGGTDTQYF.

The chain uses TRBV7-9 and TRBJ1-6; tentative D call: TRBD1 (5 bases). The CDR3 has 13 amino acids. The V end lost 3 bases, the J end lost 10 bases, and 10 bases lay between the germline ends. From germline, CDR1 is SEHNR and CDR2 FQNEAQ (reference sequence). CDR3 protein: CASSFDGASPLHF. The CDR3 nucleotides read TGTGCCAGCAGCTTCGACGGGGCCTCACCCCTCCACTTT.

The gene calls are TRBV9 and TRBJ1-6, with D possibly matching TRBD1 (5 bases). The CDR3 is 16 residues long. CDR1 and CDR2 from the germline V gene are SGDLS and YYNGEE. Trimming took 4 bases from V and 4 from J, leaving 15 bases between them. The CDR3 region has the DNA TGTGCCAGCAGCCCCCGGGACGGCGGGTATAATTCACCCCTCCACTTT. Its translation is CASSPRDGGYNSPLHF.

J is TRBJ1-1 and V is TRBV2; D is unresolved. The germline CDR1 and CDR2 sequences are SNHLY and FYNNEI. Trimming took 4 bases from V and 5 from J, leaving 14 bases between them. CDR3 length: 14 amino acids. As DNA, the CDR3 is TGTGCCAGCAGTGGTCTTCTTAAGGAGACTGAAGCTTTCTTT. Protein sequence: CASSGLLKETEAFF.

The rearrangement joins TRBV10-3 to TRBJ1-2; 11 nucleotides line up with TRBD1. This CDR3 is 14 amino acids long. With 8 bases clipped from V and 8 bases from J, the junction kept 10 bases outside the gene matches. Per germline, CDR1 ENHRY and CDR2 SYGVKD. CDR3 loop: CAIQPGQGVGGYTF. The DNA for the CDR3 is TGTGCCATCCAACCGGGACAGGGGGTAGGGGGCTACACCTTC.

The DNA for the CDR3 is TGTGCCAGCAGCTCAAAAGGGGGCCCTAGCAATCAGCCCCAGCATTTT. It is translated as CASSSKGGPSNQPQHF. V is TRBV7-9 and J is TRBJ1-5; 7 bases match TRBD1. V was clipped by 4 bases and J by 0 bases; unmatched bases: 6. Germline V gene sequence: CDR1 SEHNR, CDR2 FQNEAQ (reference sequence). The CDR3 runs to 16 residues.

This clonotype came up a few times. V gene TRBV29-1 combines with J gene TRBJ1-1, with 9 bases aligning to TRBD1. V lost 1 base and J lost 4; bases outside the gene matches: 10. Germline loops: CDR1 SQVTM, CDR2 ANQGSEA. This CDR3 is 16 amino acids long. CDR3 nucleotides: TGCAGCGTTGAAGGCTACCCGGGACAGGGTGGCACTGAAGCTTTCTTT. It codes for CSVEGYPGQGGTEAFF.

The chain links TRBV6-1 to TRBJ2-7; D remains unclear. Trimming cost V 6 bases and J 0 bases, with 12 bases left between them. There are 14 residues in the CDR3. Per germline, CDR1 MNHNS and CDR2 SASEGT. CDR3 region: CASSLTQGSYEQYF. CDR3 sequence (DNA): TGTGCCAGCAGCCTAACCCAAGGCTCCTACGAGCAGTACTTC.

There are a few counts of this clonotype. Written as DNA, the CDR3 is TGTGCCACCAGCAGAGATATAGGCAGGCGCTCCTACTTTAACTATGGCTACACCTTC. Residues: CATSRDIGRRSYFNYGYTF. J is TRBJ1-2 and V is TRBV15; D uncertain. V lost 0 bases and J 1 base, leaving 21 bases between the germline ends. This CDR3 comprises 19 residues. CDR1 is LNHNV, CDR2 YYDKDF, per germline (reference sequence).

The V gene is TRBV6-2 or TRBV6-3, the J gene TRBJ2-3; the match to TRBD1 covers 7 bases. The trim removed 6 bases at V and 2 bases at J, leaving 8 bases unmatched. Germline values: CDR1 MNHEY, CDR2 SVGEGT. The CDR3 runs 15 residues. The CDR3 loop is CASRKTGRDTDTQYF. CDR3 DNA sequence: TGTGCCAGCAGGAAGACAGGGCGAGACACAGATACGCAGTATTTT.

This clonotype has just one count. CDR3 coding DNA: TGCAGTGCTAGAGAGTGGGGGGATCAGCCCCAGCATTTT. This codes for CSAREWGDQPQHF. The chain is built from TRBV20-1 and TRBJ1-5, with D perhaps TRBD1 (5 bases). The CDR3 consists of 13 residues. Trimming took 0 bases from V and 5 from J, leaving 8 bases between them. Germline-derived CDR1 and CDR2 are DFQATT and SNEGSKA (reference sequence).

This clonotype was observed a handful of times. This rearrangement joins TRBV7-9 to TRBJ1-2; the D is unclear. This CDR3 comprises 12 residues. The ends were cut back, 7 bases at V and 6 bases at J, with 12 bases in the middle. From germline, CDR1 is SEHNR and CDR2 FQNEAQ (reference sequence). The CDR3 coding sequence is TGTGCCAGCACCCCCTGGCACAATGGCTACACCTTC. Protein: CASTPWHNGYTF.

The rearrangement joins TRBV7-8 to TRBJ2-3; TRBD2 aligns across 9 bases. CDR1 and CDR2 (germline): SGHVS, FQNEAQ. Losses at the gene ends were 5 bases for V and 2 bases for J; bases not matched to a gene: 14. The CDR3 extends over 18 amino acids. CDR3 nucleotides: TGTGCCAGCAGCGGGGGGAGAAGCGGGAGGCCTAACACAGATACGCAGTATTTT. It codes for CASSGGRSGRPNTDTQYF.

This clonotype has a handful of counts. Here the CDR3 reads CASRQPGTAQAFF. CDR3 bases: TGTGCCAGCAGGCAACCCGGGACAGCCCAAGCTTTCTTT. The gene calls are TRBV12-3 or TRBV12-4 and TRBJ1-1; the match to TRBD1 covers 7 bases. This CDR3 region has 13 residues. The junction had 10 bases not matched to a gene; V was cut back by 6 bases and J by 9 bases.